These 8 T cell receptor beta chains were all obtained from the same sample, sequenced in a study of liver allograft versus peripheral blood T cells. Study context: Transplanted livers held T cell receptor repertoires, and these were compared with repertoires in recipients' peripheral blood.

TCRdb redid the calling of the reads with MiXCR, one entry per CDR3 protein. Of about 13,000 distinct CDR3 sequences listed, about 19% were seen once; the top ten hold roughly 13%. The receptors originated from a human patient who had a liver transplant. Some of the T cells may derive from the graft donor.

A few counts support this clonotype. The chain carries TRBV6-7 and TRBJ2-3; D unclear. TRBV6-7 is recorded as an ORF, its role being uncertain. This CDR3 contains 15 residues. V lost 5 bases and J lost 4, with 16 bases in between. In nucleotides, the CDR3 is TGTGCCAGCAGTACCGGGTCTACCACCCCAGATACGCAGTATTTT. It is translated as CASSTGSTTPDTQYF.

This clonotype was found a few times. The CDR3 DNA follows: TGTGCCACCAGCAACCCCCAGGCTCTCGAGCAGTACTTC. Residues: CATSNPQALEQYF. The chain recombines TRBV15 with TRBJ2-7; D uncertain. Trimming took 4 bases from V and 6 from J, leaving 13 bases between them. Germline V gene sequence: CDR1 LNHNV, CDR2 YYDKDF (reference sequence). This CDR3 has 13 residues.

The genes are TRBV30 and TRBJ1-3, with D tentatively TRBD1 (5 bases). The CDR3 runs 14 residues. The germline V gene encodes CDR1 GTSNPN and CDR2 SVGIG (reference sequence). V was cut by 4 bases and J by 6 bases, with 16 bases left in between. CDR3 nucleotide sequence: TGTGCCTGGAATCGGGGGGGAGAAGTAAACACCATATATTTT. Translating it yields CAWNRGGEVNTIYF.

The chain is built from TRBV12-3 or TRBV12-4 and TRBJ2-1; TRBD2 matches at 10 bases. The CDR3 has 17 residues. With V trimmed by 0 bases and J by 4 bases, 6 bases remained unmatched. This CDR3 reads CASSLAASGRRYNEQFF. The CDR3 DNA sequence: TGTGCCAGCAGTTTAGCGGCTAGCGGGAGAAGGTACAATGAGCAGTTCTTC.

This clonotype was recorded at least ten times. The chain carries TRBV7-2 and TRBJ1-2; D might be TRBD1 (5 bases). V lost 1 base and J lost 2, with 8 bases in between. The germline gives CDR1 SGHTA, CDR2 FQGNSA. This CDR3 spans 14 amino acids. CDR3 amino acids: CASSLEAGNYGYTF. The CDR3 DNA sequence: TGTGCCAGCAGCTTAGAAGCAGGGAACTATGGCTACACCTTC.

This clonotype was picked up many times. The CDR3 region is CATSKTIQGGDTEAFF. CDR3 nucleotide sequence: TGTGCCACCAGCAAAACGATACAGGGGGGGGACACTGAAGCTTTCTTT. The V call is TRBV15, the J call TRBJ1-1; the match to TRBD1 covers 8 bases. V was pared by 4 bases and J by 3 bases, with 10 bases of the junction left unmatched. The germline CDR1 and CDR2 sequences are LNHNV and YYDKDF (reference sequence). The CDR3 consists of 16 residues.

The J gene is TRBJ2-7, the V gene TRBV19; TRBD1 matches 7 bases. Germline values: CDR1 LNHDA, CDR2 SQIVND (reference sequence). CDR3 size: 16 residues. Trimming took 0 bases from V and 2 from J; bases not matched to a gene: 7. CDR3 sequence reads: CASSIDTRGQPYEQYF. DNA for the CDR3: TGTGCCAGTAGTATAGATACCCGGGGACAGCCCTACGAGCAGTACTTC.

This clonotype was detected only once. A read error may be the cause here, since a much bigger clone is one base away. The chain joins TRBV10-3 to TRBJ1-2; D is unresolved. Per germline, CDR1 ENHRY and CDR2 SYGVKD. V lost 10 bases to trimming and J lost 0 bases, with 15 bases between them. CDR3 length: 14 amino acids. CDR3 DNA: TGTGCCAGCAAACGCGAGGTAGCTAACTATGGCTACACCTTC. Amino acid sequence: CASKREVANYGYTF.